The 20 T cell receptor beta chains in this list originate from one sample, sequenced in a study of T cell repertoires in cytomegalovirus infection. TCRdb reanalysed the reads using MiXCR and keeps one entry per CDR3 protein. Among roughly 800,000 distinct CDR3 sequences listed, 25% to 30% were seen once. Their specific antigens are unknown. Sample: cultured CD8+ T cells from PBMCs, taken from culture after CMV antigen stimulation. The receptors were sampled from a human donor in good health (CMV status not recorded). Some clones in this sample may be carry-over from other donors' samples.

CDR3 in amino acids: CASSNRDTANYGYTF. CDR3 nucleotide sequence: TGTGCCAGCAGCAATCGGGACACCGCTAACTATGGCTACACCTTC. The chain couples TRBV11-1 to TRBJ1-2, with D tentatively TRBD1 (6 bases). The V and J ends lost 5 bases and 0 bases respectively, with 13 bases between them. Germline CDR1 is SGHAT and CDR2 is FQDESV (reference sequence). CDR3 size: 15 residues.

This chain connects TRBV7-9 to TRBJ2-1; perhaps TRBD2 as D (6 bases). CDR3 size: 14 residues. Trimming stripped 5 bases from V and 7 bases from J, with 15 bases between. CDR1 is SEHNR, CDR2 FQNEAQ, per germline (reference sequence). The CDR3 nucleotides are TGTGCCAGCAGCCTTGCGGGGAGGCGGAATGAGCAGTTCTTC. Protein: CASSLAGRRNEQFF.

This CDR3 is CASSRYESSGANVLTF. CDR3 DNA sequence: TGTGCCAGTAGTAGGTACGAGAGCTCTGGGGCCAACGTCCTGACTTTC. This chain joins TRBV19 and TRBJ2-6; no clear D. From germline, CDR1 is LNHDA and CDR2 SQIVND (reference sequence). This CDR3 has 16 amino acids. V lost 4 bases and J 0 bases, leaving 10 bases between the germline ends. The full variable domain, rest sourced from reference TRBV19 and TRBJ2-6, is DGGITQSPKYLFRKEGQNVTLSCEQNLNHDAMYWYRQDPGQGLRLIYYSQIVNDFQKGDIAEGYSVSREKKESFPLTVTSAQKNPTAFYLCASSRYESSGANVLTFGAGSRLTVL.

The chain employs TRBV18 and TRBJ2-3; D assignment may be TRBD1 or TRBD2 (5 bases each). Germline lookup yields CDR1 KGHSH and CDR2 LQKENI. V was pared by 3 bases and J by 6 bases, with 25 bases between. The length of the CDR3 is 18 residues. The CDR3 region has the DNA TGTGCCAGCTCACCCCTATCAACCAGGGACCCCCTCCCGGATACGCAGTATTTT. Protein sequence: CASSPLSTRDPLPDTQYF.

This chain uses TRBV6-1 with TRBJ1-1, with TRBD1 as a possible D gene (6 bases). The CDR3 consists of 13 residues. The V gene's germline CDR1 is MNHNS and CDR2 SASEGT. V was shortened by 2 bases and J by 4 bases, with 8 bases between the two germline ends. CDR3 residues: CASSESQGTEAFF. Here the CDR3 DNA reads TGTGCCAGCAGTGAATCACAGGGCACTGAAGCTTTCTTT.

The chain employs TRBV6-5 and TRBJ2-3; TRBD1 is a possible D gene (6 bases). Germline V lookup: CDR1 MNHEY, CDR2 SVGAGI. The V end was cut by 5 bases, the J end by 1 base, with 10 bases between. There are 14 residues in the CDR3. The CDR3 region is CASSHRQGTDTQYF. CDR3 in DNA: TGTGCCAGCAGTCACAGACAGGGCACAGATACGCAGTATTTT.

This clonotype was detected only a few times. The chain employs TRBV19 and TRBJ1-1, with unresolved D. The germline gives CDR1 LNHDA, CDR2 SQIVND (reference sequence). V lost 3 bases and J 1 base, leaving 9 bases between the germline ends. The CDR3 length is 14 residues. The CDR3 is CASSIRWTNTEAFF. In DNA form, the CDR3 reads TGTGCCAGTAGTATTCGGTGGACGAACACTGAAGCTTTCTTT.

A few counts support this clonotype. The rearrangement joins TRBV7-9 to TRBJ1-5; D is uncertain. The CDR3 is made up of 15 amino acids. Germline CDR1 is SEHNR and CDR2 is FQNEAQ (reference sequence). V was trimmed by 1 base and J by 3 bases, leaving 10 bases between them. The CDR3 loop reads CASSLGDLVNQPQHF. The CDR3 coding sequence is TGTGCCAGCAGCTTAGGGGATCTTGTCAATCAGCCCCAGCATTTT.

A few counts support this clonotype. This chain links TRBV12-3 or TRBV12-4 with TRBJ1-2; D is uncertain. The CDR3 totals 16 residues. The ends were cut back, 6 bases at V and 1 base at J, with 18 bases in the middle. The CDR3 region has the DNA TGTGCCAGCAGACTTAGAGGTCGGGGAAATAACTATGGCTACACCTTC. This translates into CASRLRGRGNNYGYTF.

The gene calls are TRBV4-1 and TRBJ1-1; D not certain. This CDR3 comprises 16 residues. V lost 3 bases and J lost 2, with 16 bases in between. Germline V gene sequence: CDR1 MGHRA, CDR2 YSYEKL. The CDR3 DNA follows: TGCGCCAGCAGCCAGCGAAGCGAGGGATTTAACACTGAAGCTTTCTTT. It is translated as CASSQRSEGFNTEAFF.

This clonotype was seen more than once but under ten times. The genes are TRBV7-9 and TRBJ2-1; 7 bases are a match to TRBD2. Germline-derived CDR1 and CDR2 are SEHNR and FQNEAQ (reference sequence). V was clipped by 3 bases and J by 1 base; unmatched bases: 6. The CDR3 is made up of 16 amino acids. The DNA of the CDR3 is TGTGCCAGCAGCTTTGGCGGGGGACCTTCCTACAATGAGCAGTTCTTC. This sequence encodes CASSFGGGPSYNEQFF.

The chain links TRBV6-2 or TRBV6-3 to TRBJ1-2, with TRBD1 matching 8 bases. Germline CDR1 MNHEY, CDR2 SVGEGT. V lost 2 bases and J lost 1; bases outside the gene matches: 6. The CDR3 is made up of 16 amino acids. The CDR3 protein is CASSYLRDRINYGYTF. The CDR3 bases are TGTGCCAGCAGTTACCTCCGGGACAGGATTAACTATGGCTACACCTTC.

The gene calls are TRBV28 and TRBJ1-5, with 9 bases lining up with TRBD1. The germline CDR1 and CDR2 sequences are MDHEN and SYDVKM. After removal of 6 bases from V and 5 bases from J, the junction contained 17 bases not matched to a gene. This CDR3 contains 18 residues. The CDR3 DNA reads as TGTGCCAGCAGCCAGGGGACAGGGAGAGGGGGGCCTGATCAGCCCCAGCATTTT. It translates to CASSQGTGRGGPDQPQHF.

The chain couples TRBV29-1 to TRBJ2-3; D is uncertain. The ends were cut back, 3 bases at V and 6 bases at J, with 10 bases in the middle. Germline CDR1 and CDR2: SQVTM and ANQGSEA. The CDR3 length is 12 residues. The CDR3, as DNA: TGCAGCGTTGATGAAGGATGGGATACGCAGTATTTT. Amino acid sequence: CSVDEGWDTQYF.

The sample holds a few counts of this clonotype. V and J are TRBV6-1 and TRBJ2-1, with 8 bases fitting TRBD1. Looked up from germline, CDR1 is MNHNS and CDR2 is SASEGT. The CDR3 length is 16 residues. V lost 4 bases, J lost 4 bases, and 9 bases stayed unmatched. The CDR3 nucleotides are TGTGCCAGCAGTGGGCACACCCGGGACAGGTACAATGAGCAGTTCTTC. Protein sequence: CASSGHTRDRYNEQFF.

CDR3 residues: CASSYSLAGELFF. In DNA, the CDR3 is TGTGCCAGCAGTTACTCCCTAGCCGGGGAGCTGTTTTTT. V usage is TRBV6-5 and J usage is TRBJ2-2; D remains ambiguous. The CDR3 has 13 amino acids. The V end lost 0 bases, the J end lost 6 bases, and 5 bases lay between the germline ends. Germline CDR1 and CDR2: MNHEY and SVGAGI.

This clonotype has only a few counts. The chain employs TRBV6-6 and TRBJ2-7, with D maybe TRBD1 (5 bases). Trimming pared 2 bases from V and 4 bases from J, leaving 9 bases between. Germline CDR1 reads MNHNY; CDR2 reads SVGAGI (reference sequence). The CDR3 is made up of 13 amino acids. CDR3 nucleotides: TGTGCCAGCAGTTACGTCAGGGAATACGAGCAGTACGTC. Its translation: CASSYVREYEQYV.

This clonotype was seen repeatedly, ten times or more. This chain uses TRBV7-8 with TRBJ2-2, with 7 bases matching TRBD1. The CDR3 covers 18 residues. J lost 1 base, V lost 0 bases, and 8 bases had no gene match. The germline V gene has CDR1 SGHVS and CDR2 FQNEAQ. The CDR3 reads CASSLAGGQVGNTGELFF. The DNA of the CDR3 is TGTGCCAGCAGCTTAGCTGGTGGACAGGTTGGGAACACCGGGGAGCTGTTTTTT. Full variable domain (remainder filled in from reference TRBV7-8 and TRBJ2-2): GAGVSQSPRYKVAKRGQDVALRCDPISGHVSLFWYQQALGQGPEFLTYFQNEAQLDKSGLPSDRFFAERPEGSVSTLKIQRTQQEDSAVYLCASSLAGGQVGNTGELFFGEGSRLTVL.

This chain uses TRBV7-4 with TRBJ2-3; D remains ambiguous. Germline lookup yields CDR1 SGHVT and CDR2 SQSDAQ. The V end was cut by 1 base, the J end by 0 bases, with 5 bases between. This CDR3 spans 14 amino acids. The CDR3 DNA reads as TGTGCCAGCAGCTTAGTGGAGAGCACAGATACGCAGTATTTT. Translating gives CASSLVESTDTQYF. Full variable domain (remainder filled in from reference TRBV7-4 and TRBJ2-3): GAGVSQSPRYKVAKRGRDVALRCDSISGHVTLYWYRQTLGQGSEVLTYSQSDAQRDKSGRPSGRFSAERPERSVSTLKIQRTEQGDSAVYLCASSLVESTDTQYFGPGTRLTVL.

This clonotype was observed a few times. The chain uses TRBV2 and TRBJ1-4; D is possibly TRBD1 (5 bases). There are 15 residues in the CDR3. Germline assignment: CDR1 SNHLY and CDR2 FYNNEI. V was trimmed by 8 bases and J by 8 bases, leaving 21 bases between them. The CDR3 loop reads CASLLRRGEREKLFF. CDR3 in DNA: TGTGCCAGCCTACTCCGAAGAGGGGAAAGAGAAAAACTGTTTTTT.